A selection of T cell receptor beta chains follows, all from one sample in a study of T cell repertoires in cytomegalovirus infection. No antigen is known for these receptors. One entry per CDR3 protein, called by TCRdb with MiXCR from the reads. The table records hundreds of thousands of distinct CDR3 sequences, about two fifths of them present only once. The material sequenced was cultured PBMCs, taken from culture after CMV antigen stimulation. All receptors derive from a human donor in good health (CMV status not recorded). Some clones in this sample may be carry-over from other donors' samples. Both conserved end residues are part of each CDR3. The D gene is left open where the match is weak. A row's size may be missing; if present it is once, few, many or a size class.

j_call: TRBJ2-7
d_call: .
v_call: TRBV6-1
clone_size: .
cdr3_nt: TGTGCCAGCAGTGAAGTTGGAGGGGTATCCTACGAGCAGTACTTC
cdr3_aa: CASSEVGGVSYEQYF

j_call: TRBJ2-3
d_call: .
v_call: TRBV6-6
clone_size: .
cdr3_nt: TGTGCCAGCAGCTACGACGGTTCCGACAGCACAGATACGCAGTATTTT
cdr3_aa: CASSYDGSDSTDTQYF

j_call: TRBJ1-2
d_call: .
v_call: TRBV6-6
clone_size: .
cdr3_nt: TGTGCCAGCGAAGAGCCCGGCGGGGGCTATGGCTACACCTTC
cdr3_aa: CASEEPGGGYGYTF

j_call: TRBJ2-3
d_call: TRBD2
v_call: TRBV7-2
clone_size: few
cdr3_nt: TGTGCCATCGCGGGAGCTAGCGGGGCTGATACGCAGTATTTT
cdr3_aa: CAIAGASGADTQYF

j_call: TRBJ2-3
d_call: .
v_call: TRBV5-1
clone_size: .
cdr3_nt: TGCGCCAGCAGCTTGCCAGGGTCAGATACGCAGTATTTT
cdr3_aa: CASSLPGSDTQYF

j_call: TRBJ2-2
d_call: TRBD1
v_call: TRBV7-6
clone_size: .
cdr3_nt: TGTGCCAGCAGCCCCCTGGACAGGGGTCCCGGGGAGCTGTTTTTT
cdr3_aa: CASSPLDRGPGELFF

j_call: TRBJ2-2
d_call: TRBD2
v_call: TRBV5-1
clone_size: .
cdr3_nt: TGCGCCAGCAGCTTGACTAGCGGGGCCACCGGGGAGCTGTTTTTT
cdr3_aa: CASSLTSGATGELFF

j_call: TRBJ1-6
d_call: .
v_call: TRBV10-3
clone_size: .
cdr3_nt: TGTGCCATCAGTGAGCAAGAGAATTCACCCCTCCACTTT
cdr3_aa: CAISEQENSPLHF

j_call: TRBJ2-1
d_call: .
v_call: TRBV5-1
clone_size: .
cdr3_nt: TGCGCCAGCAGCTCCCGAAGGACTCCGAGCTCCTACAATGAGCAGTTCTTC
cdr3_aa: CASSSRRTPSSYNEQFF

j_call: TRBJ2-3
d_call: .
v_call: TRBV6-8
clone_size: .
cdr3_nt: TGTGCCAGCAAGGCGGGCAGCTACACAGATACGCAGTATTTT
cdr3_aa: CASKAGSYTDTQYF

j_call: TRBJ1-5
d_call: TRBD1
v_call: TRBV27
clone_size: once
cdr3_nt: TGTGCCAGCAGTTTATGGCAGGGGGATCAGCCCCAGCATTTT
cdr3_aa: CASSLWQGDQPQHF

j_call: TRBJ2-1
d_call: .
v_call: TRBV11-2
clone_size: .
cdr3_nt: TGTGCCAGCAGCCAGGGACTGAACTACAATGAGCAGTTCTTC
cdr3_aa: CASSQGLNYNEQFF

j_call: TRBJ1-1
d_call: TRBD1
v_call: TRBV6-5
clone_size: .
cdr3_nt: TGTGCCAGCAGCAACCGGGACAGAAGGTCAGCTTTCTTT
cdr3_aa: CASSNRDRRSAFF

j_call: TRBJ1-4
d_call: .
v_call: TRBV4-2
clone_size: few
cdr3_nt: TGTGCCAGCAGCCAAGCAGACAACAAGGCGGAAAAACTGTTTTTT
cdr3_aa: CASSQADNKAEKLFF

j_call: TRBJ2-7
d_call: .
v_call: TRBV15
clone_size: .
cdr3_nt: TGTGCCACCAGCAGAGATAGGCAGTACGAGCAGTACTTC
cdr3_aa: CATSRDRQYEQYF

j_call: TRBJ2-3
d_call: .
v_call: TRBV6-1
clone_size: once
cdr3_nt: TGTGCCAGCAGTGAAGGTATCTGGACCCCCGGTCGTAGACCAGATACGCAGTATTTT
cdr3_aa: CASSEGIWTPGRRPDTQYF

j_call: TRBJ2-1
d_call: .
v_call: TRBV7-2
clone_size: .
cdr3_nt: TGTGCCAGCAGCCTTATAAACAGTTACAATGAGCAGTTCTTC
cdr3_aa: CASSLINSYNEQFF